The clone carrying this T cell receptor (beta chain) was detected many times. What it recognizes is unknown. Universal primer sites and UMIs were introduced during 5'RACE template-switching synthesis of TCR cDNA. TCRdb independently ran MiXCR on the 5' RACE reads; one entry per CDR3 protein. The sample includes about 120,000 distinct CDR3 sequences, more than 7.5% of them seen just once. This entry belongs to a study of T cells after yellow fever vaccination. Study information: The authors prepared low-cell-number fractions using SMART-Seq v4 Ultra Low Input.

Study-level findings and limits: It was the secondary response that reached its peak faster, day 5 versus 15, but it was weaker.

The germline CDR1 and CDR2 sequences are LNHDA and SQIVND (reference sequence). Deletions cut 4 bases from V and 3 bases from J, with 16 bases between. The CDR3 is made up of 16 amino acids. The material sequenced was CD8+ T cells sorted from PBMCs, taken 45 days after the yellow fever booster vaccination. The J gene is TRBJ2-1, the V gene TRBV19; D remains unclear. The sequence derives from a man aged 30 to 39 who received the YFV17D yellow fever vaccine. This chain's CDR3 is CASSRRQLTHYNEQFF. The CDR3 region has the DNA TGTGCCAGTAGTAGGCGTCAACTTACTCACTACAATGAGCAGTTCTTC.